Detailed here is one TCR beta chain. What it recognizes is unknown. CDR3 length: 15 residues. The germline CDR1 and CDR2 sequences are MDHEN and SYDVKM. Trimming removed 3 bases from V and 2 bases from J; junction bases left unmatched: 4. This sample is part of a study of T-cell reconstitution after alpha-beta-depleted transplantation in children. Using unique molecular identifiers, the investigators prepared the TCRbeta library. MiXCR, run by TCRdb on the PCR reads, gives a single entry per CDR3 protein. The sample records about 980,000 distinct CDR3 sequences, roughly 29% being singletons. Overall study findings and caveats: High day-60 TCRbeta diversity in some patients came from surviving recipient T cells and thymic progenitors. Approximately two months post-transplant, alpha-beta T cells reportedly originated from several hundred expanded graft clones. Among T cells one year after transplant, newly produced cells accounted for most counts and diversity.

The source material was PBMCs, mostly from graft donor cells, sampled 360 days after TCRalphabeta/CD19-depleted stem cell transplant. The TCR sequence derives from a boy under two years old who had a stem cell transplant for SCID, so the T cells may come from the graft donor. The V call is TRBV28, the J call TRBJ2-7, with 10 bases lining up with TRBD1. The CDR3 region has the DNA TGTGCCAGCAGTTTCCCCGGGACAGGGGCCTACGAGCAGTACTTC. Protein: CASSFPGTGAYEQYF.